The 15 T cell receptor beta chains below were found in one sample sequenced in a study of early stage breast cancer tumors. Assay used: immunoSEQ multiplex PCR; TCRdb lists only in-frame clones, some missing. The sample includes about 15,000 clones, 70% to 85% seen only once; the top ten take more than 4%. Sequencing was performed on normal breast tissue next to the tumor. The receptors come from a person aged 30-39 years with breast cancer.

This CDR3 is CASSSPGGLEAFF. Here the CDR3 DNA reads TGTGCCAGCAGCTCCCCAGGGGGACTTGAAGCTTTCTTT. The V call is TRBV11-2, the J call TRBJ1-1, with 7 bases aligning to TRBD1. The CDR3 contains 13 residues. V shed 4 bases and J 7 bases; nucleotides not matched to a gene: 6. CDR1 and CDR2 from the germline V gene are SGHAT and FQNNGV.

There are a few counts of this clone. V and J are TRBV4-1 and TRBJ1-6; a weak D match, TRBD1 (5 bases). The germline V gene encodes CDR1 MGHRA and CDR2 YSYEKL. Trimming shortened V by 8 bases and J by 5 bases, and 16 bases separated the two germline ends. The CDR3 totals 15 residues. The CDR3 DNA follows: TGCGCCAGCCACAAAGGGGCATCCCATAATTCACCCCTCCACTTT. Encoded protein: CASHKGASHNSPLHF.

This clone has only a few counts. This sequence joins TRBV28 and TRBJ1-2; TRBD1 aligns across 10 bases. The CDR3 is 15 residues long. CDR1 is MDHEN and CDR2 is SYDVKM in the germline V gene. The J segment lost 6 bases and the V segment lost 3 bases, leaving 7 bases of the junction unmatched. CDR3 DNA sequence: TGTGCCAGCAGTTTGGGGGCGGGGACAGGGGATGGCTACACCTTC. This codes for CASSLGAGTGDGYTF.

V is TRBV19 and J is TRBJ2-1; TRBD2 agrees at 12 bases. J lost 5 bases, V lost 6 bases, and 5 bases had no gene match. The germline V gene encodes CDR1 LNHDA and CDR2 SQIVND (reference sequence). The CDR3 is 15 amino acids. The CDR3 spells CASSLGLAGDNEQFF. The DNA of the CDR3 is TGTGCCAGTAGCCTGGGACTAGCGGGCGACAATGAGCAGTTCTTC.

The chain is built from TRBV19 and TRBJ1-1, with 7 bases lining up with TRBD1. Trimming took 6 bases from V and 2 from J; bases not matched to a gene: 3. Germline V lookup: CDR1 LNHDA, CDR2 SQIVND (reference sequence). The CDR3 totals 13 residues. The CDR3 loop reads CASSWDSNTEAFF. The CDR3 DNA sequence: TGTGCCAGTAGCTGGGACAGCAACACTGAAGCTTTCTTT.

V gene TRBV30 combines with J gene TRBJ1-5; TRBD1 agrees at 7 bases. CDR1 is GTSNPN and CDR2 is SVGIG in the germline V gene (reference sequence). The CDR3 has 13 amino acids. With V trimmed by 4 bases and J by 2 bases, 2 bases remained unmatched. The DNA for the CDR3 is TGTGCCTGGAACAGGGGCGGCAATCAGCCCCAGCATTTT. Its protein product is CAWNRGGNQPQHF.

This chain joins TRBV27 and TRBJ2-1; D call uncertain. V gave up 5 bases and J gave up 8 bases, with 10 bases separating them. Germline V gene lookup returns CDR1 MNHEY and CDR2 SMNVEV (reference sequence). The CDR3 contains 12 residues. CDR3 in DNA: TGTGCCAGCAGTCCTGATCTTTATGAGCAGTTCTTC. This gives the protein CASSPDLYEQFF.

The chain carries TRBV6-5 and TRBJ1-4; D is unclear. The length of the CDR3 is 15 residues. The V end was cut by 3 bases, the J end by 6 bases, with 14 bases between. Germline CDR1 reads MNHEY; CDR2 reads SVGAGI. Written as DNA, the CDR3 is TGTGCCAGCAGTTATTTGGCCGGAGGAGATGAAAAACTGTTTTTT. Translated, it gives CASSYLAGGDEKLFF.

This clone has only a few counts. V usage is TRBV15 and J usage is TRBJ2-1, with 9 nucleotides matching TRBD2. Germline values: CDR1 LNHNV, CDR2 YYDKDF (reference sequence). The CDR3 has 12 residues. Trimming cost V 3 bases and J 10 bases; bases outside gene matches: 1. CDR3 bases: TGTGCCACCAGCAGCACTAGCGGGGAGCAGTTCTTC. This sequence encodes CATSSTSGEQFF.

CDR3 region: CASRDRLSQNTEAFF. The CDR3 DNA is TGTGCCAGCAGGGACAGGCTTTCCCAGAACACTGAAGCTTTCTTT. This chain links TRBV2 with TRBJ1-1; TRBD1 aligns across 7 bases. V shed 6 bases and J 1 base; nucleotides not matched to a gene: 8. Looked up from germline, CDR1 is SNHLY and CDR2 is FYNNEI. CDR3 length: 15 amino acids.

The CDR3 loop is CASSPTTGSMGELFF. CDR3 sequence (DNA): TGTGCCAGCTCACCGACGACAGGGTCGATGGGGGAGCTGTTTTTT. The chain links TRBV18 to TRBJ2-2; 7 nucleotides line up with TRBD1. Per the germline V gene, CDR1 is KGHSH and CDR2 is LQKENI. Trimming at V came to 3 bases and at J to 8 bases, leaving 9 bases not matched to a gene. CDR3 size: 15 residues.

V is TRBV23-1 and J is TRBJ2-7; possibly TRBD1 for D (5 bases). TRBV23-1 belongs to the ORF category, with a function that is uncertain. This CDR3 comprises 14 residues. Trimming shortened V by 2 bases and J by 6 bases, and 14 bases separated the two germline ends. CDR3 nucleotides: TGCGCCAGCAGTCAACACCAAGGGGTGTGCGAGCAGTACTTC. Translated: CASSQHQGVCEQYF.

The chain has TRBV7-2 and TRBJ1-3; the match to TRBD1 covers 9 bases. Germline-derived CDR1 and CDR2 are SGHTA and FQGNSA. The J segment lost 1 base and the V segment lost 4 bases, leaving 14 bases of the junction unmatched. CDR3 size: 19 residues. CDR3 bases: TGTGCCAGCAGCTACCTGATGAACAGGGGGCCGGGATCTGGAAACACCATATATTTT. This translates into CASSYLMNRGPGSGNTIYF. Full variable domain (outside the CDR3, taken from reference TRBV7-2 and TRBJ1-3): GAGVSQSPSNKVTEKGKDVELRCDPISGHTALYWYRQSLGQGLEFLIYFQGNSAPDKSGLPSDRFSAERTGGSVSTLTIQRTQQEDSAVYLCASSYLMNRGPGSGNTIYFGEGSWLTVV.

The chain joins TRBV6-4 to TRBJ1-1; the D gene is possibly TRBD1 (5 bases). V was pared by 0 bases and J by 1 base, with 12 bases between. The CDR3 length is 16 residues. The germline V gene has CDR1 MRHNA and CDR2 SNTAGT. The CDR3 DNA reads as TGTGCCAGCAGTGACTCTCATCGGGGGGGGAACACTGAAGCTTTCTTT. Its protein product is CASSDSHRGGNTEAFF.

This sequence joins TRBV12-5 and TRBJ1-5; D gene unclear. Germline CDR1 reads LGHNT; CDR2 reads FRNRAP. V dropped 5 bases and J dropped 4 bases, with 3 bases sitting between them. The CDR3 contains 11 residues. The CDR3 DNA sequence: TGTGCTAGTGGTACAAATCAGCCCCAGCATTTT. Protein: CASGTNQPQHF.